This T cell receptor beta chain derives from a study of beta chain features in type 1 diabetes. The sample holds a few counts of this clone. Its target is not known. Investigators reverse transcribed all isolated RNA, so they sequenced expressed TCRB transcripts. Assay used: immunoSEQ multiplex PCR; TCRdb lists only in-frame clones, some missing. The sample yields 900,000 or so clones, under 20% seen once. Germline trimming cut 2 bases from V and 7 bases from J; bases unmatched to any gene: 4. Germline CDR1 reads SGHRS; CDR2 reads YFSETQ. The CDR3 totals 13 residues. Points from the study as a whole: Patients with Type 1 diabetes showed moderately but significantly shorter TCRB CDR3s in all four CD4+ subsets.

The rearrangement joins TRBV5-1 to TRBJ2-7, with TRBD1 matching 9 bases. The sample was naive CD4+ T cells from blood. The receptor comes from a woman between 18 and 29 years old in good health. The CDR3 nucleotides read TGCGCCAGCAGCTTTAACAGGGGGCTGGAGCAGTACTTC. It codes for CASSFNRGLEQYF.